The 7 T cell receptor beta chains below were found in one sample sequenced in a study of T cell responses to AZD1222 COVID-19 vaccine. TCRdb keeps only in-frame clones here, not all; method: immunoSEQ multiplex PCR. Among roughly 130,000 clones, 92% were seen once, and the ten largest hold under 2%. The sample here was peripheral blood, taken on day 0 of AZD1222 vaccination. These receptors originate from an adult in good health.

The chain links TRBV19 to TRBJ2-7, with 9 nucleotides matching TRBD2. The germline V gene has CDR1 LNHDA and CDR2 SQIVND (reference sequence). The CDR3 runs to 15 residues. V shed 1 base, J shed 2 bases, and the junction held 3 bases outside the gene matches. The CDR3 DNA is TGTGCCAGTAGTATAGTAGCGGGGGATACCTACGAGCAGTACTTC. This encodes CASSIVAGDTYEQYF.

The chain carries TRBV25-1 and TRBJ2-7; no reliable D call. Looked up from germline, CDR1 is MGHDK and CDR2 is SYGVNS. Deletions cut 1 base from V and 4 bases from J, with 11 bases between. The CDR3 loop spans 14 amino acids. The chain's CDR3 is CASSESGITYEQYF. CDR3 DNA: TGTGCCAGCAGTGAATCGGGCATTACATACGAGCAGTACTTC.

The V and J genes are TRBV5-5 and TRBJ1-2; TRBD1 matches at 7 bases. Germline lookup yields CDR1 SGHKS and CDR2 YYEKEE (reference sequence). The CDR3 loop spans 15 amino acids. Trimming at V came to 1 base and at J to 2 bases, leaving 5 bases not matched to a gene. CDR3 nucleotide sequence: TGTGCCAGCAGCTTGCTCCTGACAGGGAACTATGGCTACACCTTC. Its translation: CASSLLLTGNYGYTF.

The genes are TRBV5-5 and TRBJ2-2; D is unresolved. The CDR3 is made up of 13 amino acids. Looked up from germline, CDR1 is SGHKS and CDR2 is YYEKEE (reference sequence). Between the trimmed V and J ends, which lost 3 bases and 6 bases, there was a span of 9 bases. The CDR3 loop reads CASSSGPAGELFF. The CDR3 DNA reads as TGTGCCAGCAGCTCCGGACCGGCCGGGGAGCTGTTTTTT.

The DNA for the CDR3 is TGTGCCAGCAGCTTAAACAGCGGGGGGGCTACCGGGGAGCTGTTTTTT. Its translation: CASSLNSGGATGELFF. The gene calls are TRBV7-2 and TRBJ2-2; the match to TRBD2 covers 10 bases. This CDR3 has 16 residues. Germline-derived CDR1 and CDR2 are SGHTA and FQGNSA. V gave up 2 bases and J gave up 5 bases; unmatched junction bases: 5.

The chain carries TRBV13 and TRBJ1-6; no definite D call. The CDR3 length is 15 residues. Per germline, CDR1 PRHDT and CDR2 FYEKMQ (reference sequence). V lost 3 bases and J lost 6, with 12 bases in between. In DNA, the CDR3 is TGTGCCAGCAGCTTGGTGGGGTCTCCTAATTCACCCCTCCACTTT. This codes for CASSLVGSPNSPLHF. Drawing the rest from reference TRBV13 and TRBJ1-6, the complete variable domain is AAGVIQSPRHLIKEKRETATLKCYPIPRHDTVYWYQQGPGQDPQFLISFYEKMQSDKGSIPDRFSAQQFSDYHSELNMSSLELGDSALYFCASSLVGSPNSPLHFGNGTRLTVT.

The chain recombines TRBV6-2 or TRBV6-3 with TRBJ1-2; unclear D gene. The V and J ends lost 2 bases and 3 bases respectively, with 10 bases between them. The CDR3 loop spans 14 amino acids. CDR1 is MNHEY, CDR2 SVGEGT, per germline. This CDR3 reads CASSYPEGDYGYTF. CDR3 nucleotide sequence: TGTGCCAGCAGTTACCCGGAAGGCGACTATGGCTACACCTTC.